These 26 T cell receptor beta chains came from one sample sequenced in a study of CXCR3-negative and CXCR3-positive naive CD8 T cells. UMI-labeled TRB cDNA libraries were prepared by 5' RACE. TCRdb re-called the 5' RACE reads and shows each CDR3 protein once, DNA omitted. The table counts approximately 53,000 distinct CDR3 sequences; about a quarter lies in the top ten. Specimen: memory CD8+ T cells from blood. These receptors were taken from a human donor in good health. Some clones in this sample may be carry-over from other donors' samples.

The chain couples TRBV27 to TRBJ1-6; TCRdb outputs TRBD1, but without DNA this stays unchecked. From germline, CDR1 is MNHEY and CDR2 SMNVEV (reference sequence). This CDR3 contains 14 residues. The CDR3 sequence is CASSFSGGNSPLHF.

V gene TRBV5-6 combines with J gene TRBJ2-1; TCRdb returns TRBD2, unconfirmable since there is no DNA. The CDR3 loop spans 13 amino acids. In germline, CDR1 is SGHDT, CDR2 YYEEEE. CDR3 loop: CASSWGGPNEQFF.

V is TRBV29-1 and J is TRBJ2-3; the TRBD1 assignment by TCRdb is unverifiable without DNA. CDR1 is SQVTM, CDR2 ANQGSEA, per germline. The CDR3 covers 16 residues. This CDR3 is CSVEDWLGPHTDTQYF.

The CDR3 protein is CASSLPLTGTGQSPLHF. The chain links TRBV28 to TRBJ1-6; TCRdb indicates TRBD1, and absent DNA this call remains unverified. The CDR3 covers 17 residues. CDR1 is MDHEN and CDR2 is SYDVKM in the germline V gene.

The chain employs TRBV27 and TRBJ1-4; absent DNA, TCRdb's TRBD1 call cannot be checked. Looked up from germline, CDR1 is MNHEY and CDR2 is SMNVEV (reference sequence). The CDR3 totals 17 residues. Here the CDR3 reads CASSLGTGGFSPEKLFF.

The V gene is TRBV2, the J gene TRBJ1-5. Per germline, CDR1 SNHLY and CDR2 FYNNEI. The CDR3 has 12 residues. The CDR3 loop reads CASSPRGQPQHF.

The rearrangement joins TRBV7-2 to TRBJ2-7; TCRdb selects TRBD1, and the lack of DNA leaves this call unchecked. Per germline, CDR1 SGHTA and CDR2 FQGNSA. This CDR3 contains 18 residues. CDR3 in amino acids: CASSSQADSTEITYEQYF.

The chain has TRBV28 and TRBJ2-1; TCRdb outputs TRBD2, but without DNA this stays unchecked. The length of the CDR3 is 18 residues. Germline lookup yields CDR1 MDHEN and CDR2 SYDVKM. CDR3 protein: CASSFRTSGGAGYNEQFF.

The chain recombines TRBV28 with TRBJ2-7; TCRdb selects TRBD2, and the lack of DNA leaves this call unchecked. Germline assignment: CDR1 MDHEN and CDR2 SYDVKM. This CDR3 comprises 18 residues. The CDR3: CASSLSTSGRVRAYEQYF.

The CDR3 loop reads CSAREQGDTEAFF. The V and J genes are TRBV20-1 and TRBJ1-1; checking the TCRdb D call of TRBD1 is not possible without DNA. The CDR3 has 13 amino acids. Germline V lookup: CDR1 DFQATT, CDR2 SNEGSKA (reference sequence).

This rearrangement joins TRBV19 to TRBJ2-2; there is no DNA to check the TCRdb D call of TRBD1. Germline V lookup: CDR1 LNHDA, CDR2 SQIVND (reference sequence). This CDR3 has 15 amino acids. The CDR3 sequence is CASEIGQGVTGELFF.

The chain employs TRBV29-1 and TRBJ2-1; the TRBD1 assignment by TCRdb is unverifiable without DNA. The CDR3 extends over 11 amino acids. The germline V gene has CDR1 SQVTM and CDR2 ANQGSEA. The CDR3 spells CSVVKGDEQFF.

V gene TRBV6-6 combines with J gene TRBJ2-1; TCRdb names TRBD2, which stays unverified in the absence of DNA. In germline, CDR1 is MNHNY, CDR2 SVGAGI (reference sequence). This CDR3 region has 12 residues. This CDR3 reads CASEGSYNEQFF.

The J gene is TRBJ2-1, the V gene TRBV4-1; TCRdb gives TRBD2 as the D gene, but with no DNA this cannot be confirmed. The CDR3 is 17 amino acids. The V gene's germline CDR1 is MGHRA and CDR2 YSYEKL. The CDR3 sequence: CASSQTGTSGGSGEQFF.

This sequence joins TRBV9 and TRBJ2-1; TCRdb designates TRBD2, a call that cannot be tested without DNA. The CDR3 is made up of 17 amino acids. CDR1 and CDR2 (germline): SGDLS, YYNGEE. CDR3 residues: CASSGVSGAGGNNEQFF.

The chain joins TRBV19 to TRBJ2-3; TCRdb lists TRBD1, though no DNA is available to test this call. Germline-derived CDR1 and CDR2 are LNHDA and SQIVND (reference sequence). The CDR3 has 16 residues. The CDR3 region is CASSIVSGGSTDTQYF.

The chain employs TRBV13 and TRBJ2-5; the D call from TCRdb, TRBD1, cannot be confirmed without DNA. The CDR3 has 13 residues. Germline lookup yields CDR1 PRHDT and CDR2 FYEKMQ (reference sequence). The CDR3 is CASSLGRGETQYF.

The V gene is TRBV10-3, the J gene TRBJ2-2; the D call of TRBD2 rests on TCRdb alone, since no DNA is present to check it. Germline V gene data show CDR1 as ENHRY and CDR2 as SYGVKD. The CDR3 has 14 amino acids. The CDR3 loop is CAIKPSPTGQELFF.

CDR3 amino acids: CSARELGKNTEAFF. The rearrangement uses TRBV20-1 and TRBJ1-1. CDR3 length equals 14 residues. CDR1 DFQATT and CDR2 SNEGSKA come from the germline V gene (reference sequence).

The genes are TRBV20-1 and TRBJ2-5; without DNA, the TCRdb call of TRBD2 cannot be checked. Germline CDR1 DFQATT, CDR2 SNEGSKA (reference sequence). The CDR3 is 14 amino acids. The CDR3 sequence: CSASVEAHQETQYF.

The chain has TRBV29-1 and TRBJ2-7; the D gene TCRdb calls, TRBD1, cannot be checked with no DNA. CDR1 and CDR2 (germline): SQVTM, ANQGSEA. The CDR3 extends over 12 amino acids. The chain's CDR3 is CSASQGPHEQYF.

The rearrangement joins TRBV4-1 to TRBJ2-5; the TCRdb call, TRBD2, lacks DNA for checking. Germline V CDR1 and CDR2: MGHRA, YSYEKL. The CDR3 spans 15 residues. The CDR3: CASSQLAVVQETQYF.

The V gene is TRBV28, the J gene TRBJ2-7; the TCRdb call, TRBD1, lacks DNA for checking. This CDR3 region has 13 residues. Per germline, CDR1 MDHEN and CDR2 SYDVKM. This chain's CDR3 is CASSGGFSYEQYF. Supplemented by reference TRBV28 and TRBJ2-7, the full variable domain reads DVKVTQSSRYLVKRTGEKVFLECVQDMDHENMFWYRQDPGLGLRLIYFSYDVKMKEKGDIPEGYSVSREKKERFSLILESASTNQTSMYLCASSGGFSYEQYFGPGTRLTVT.

The chain uses TRBV28 and TRBJ2-2. CDR1 is MDHEN, CDR2 SYDVKM, per germline. There are 14 residues in the CDR3. The CDR3 region is CASSYLSNTGELFF. Drawing the rest from reference TRBV28 and TRBJ2-2, the complete variable domain is DVKVTQSSRYLVKRTGEKVFLECVQDMDHENMFWYRQDPGLGLRLIYFSYDVKMKEKGDIPEGYSVSREKKERFSLILESASTNQTSMYLCASSYLSNTGELFFGEGSRLTVL.

The gene calls are TRBV7-9 and TRBJ1-1; TCRdb's D gene call, TRBD1, goes unchecked for lack of DNA. From germline, CDR1 is SEHNR and CDR2 FQNEAQ (reference sequence). The CDR3 has 15 amino acids. The CDR3 sequence: CASSPPTGGNTEAFF.

The V and J genes are TRBV7-3 and TRBJ1-1. Germline loops: CDR1 SGHTA, CDR2 FQGTGA. This CDR3 has 16 residues. The CDR3 region is CASSFFLRRGATEAFF.